This TCR beta chain originates from a study of high-grade serous ovarian cancer treatment subgroups. Study details: Each sample yielded on average roughly 7,000 unique TCR beta rearrangements from 11,000 to 15,000 reads.

Sequencing was performed with immunoSEQ multiplex PCR; in TCRdb, only in-frame clones are kept and a portion is missing. Counted here are some 15,000 clones, about 90% occurring once; the ten biggest clones make up more than 6%. Germline loops: CDR1 MNHEY, CDR2 SMNVEV (reference sequence). The CDR3 totals 22 residues. Losses at the gene ends were 5 bases for V and 0 bases for J; bases not matched to a gene: 19. Tumor samples were taken before definitive surgery or chemotherapy. This rearrangement joins TRBV27 to TRBJ2-4, with 13 bases aligning to TRBD2. The receptor was isolated from a human donor with high-grade serous ovarian cancer. Sequenced: tumor tissue. The CDR3 region has the DNA TGTGCCAGCAGTCCGAAACAACGACTAGCGGGGGGCGTTAGTCGAGCCAAAAACATTCAGTACTTC. This translates into CASSPKQRLAGGVSRAKNIQYF.